The following is a TCR beta chain sequence with its context. This sample is drawn from a study of cytomegalovirus exposure and HLA in healthy donors. V lost 6 bases to trimming and J lost 0 bases, with 12 bases between them. The CDR3 contains 15 residues. The germline CDR1 and CDR2 sequences are MNHEY and SMNVEV (reference sequence). Libraries were prepared by immunoSEQ multiplex PCR; TCRdb keeps only in-frame clonotypes and omits some of them. The table records over 75,000 clones, roughly 88% of them present only once. The sequence came from a man aged 25-45 years in good health and CMV-seronegative. The chain combines TRBV27 with TRBJ2-4; no definite D call. The sequencing input was PBMCs. The CDR3 DNA sequence: TGTGCCAGCAGCCCAATTTCCAAAGCCAAAAACATTCAGTACTTC. Translating it yields CASSPISKAKNIQYF.